The present TCR beta chain was sequenced within a study of T cells in Graves' hyperthyroidism and ophthalmopathy. Template material for amplifying TCR beta CDR3 regions consisted of RNA transcripts. During a first-round RT-PCR of the TCR CDR3, the HTBI primer set was used. From the multiplex PCR reads, TCRdb called clonotypes with MiXCR, one entry per CDR3 protein. The sample includes around 490,000 distinct CDR3 sequences, about 20% of them seen just once. Study-wide results and caveats: A median about 6.5 months before onset, the model predicted ophthalmopathy. Most thyroid clonotypes expanded above 0.001 appeared in blood too.

Clinical symptoms, serum thyroxine and TRAb, thyroid ultrasound and orbital computed tomography together formed the diagnostic basis. This sample holds PBMCs from approximately 10 ml fresh peripheral blood. With V trimmed by 1 base and J by 4 bases, 10 bases remained unmatched. The CDR3 extends over 19 amino acids. Germline loops: CDR1 SGHDN, CDR2 FVKESK. This clonotype was seen a few times. The antigen is unknown. Material for sequencing was blood. The sequence came from a man aged 35 to 55 with Graves' ophthalmopathy. The rearrangement joins TRBV14 to TRBJ2-5, with TRBD2 matching 15 bases. The CDR3 protein is CASSQAGLAGGQHRETQYF. CDR3 DNA: TGTGCCAGCAGCCAAGCAGGACTAGCGGGGGGGCAACACCGAGAGACCCAGTACTTC. Full variable domain (missing parts from reference TRBV14 and TRBJ2-5): EAGVTQFPSHSVIEKGQTVTLRCDPISGHDNLYWYRRVMGKEIKFLLHFVKESKQDESGMPNNRFLAERTGGTYSTLKVQPAELEDSGVYFCASSQAGLAGGQHRETQYFGPGTRLLVL.